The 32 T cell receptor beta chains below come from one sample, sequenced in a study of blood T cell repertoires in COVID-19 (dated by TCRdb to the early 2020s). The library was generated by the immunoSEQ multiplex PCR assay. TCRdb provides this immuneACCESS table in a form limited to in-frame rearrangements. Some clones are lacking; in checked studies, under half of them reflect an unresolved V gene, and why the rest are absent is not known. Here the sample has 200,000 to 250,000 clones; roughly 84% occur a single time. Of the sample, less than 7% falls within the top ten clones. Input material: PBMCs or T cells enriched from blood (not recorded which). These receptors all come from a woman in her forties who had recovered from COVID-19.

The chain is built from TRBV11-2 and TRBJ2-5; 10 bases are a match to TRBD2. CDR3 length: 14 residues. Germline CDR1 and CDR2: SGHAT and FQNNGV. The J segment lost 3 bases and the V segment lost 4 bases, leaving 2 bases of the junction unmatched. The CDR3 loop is CASSWTSGEETQYF. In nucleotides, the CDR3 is TGTGCCAGCAGCTGGACTAGCGGTGAAGAGACCCAGTACTTC.

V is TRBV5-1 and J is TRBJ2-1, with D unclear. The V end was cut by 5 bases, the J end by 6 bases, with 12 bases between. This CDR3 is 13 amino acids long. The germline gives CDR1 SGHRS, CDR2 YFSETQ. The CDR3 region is CASRPLVVNEQFF. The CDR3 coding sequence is TGCGCCAGCAGGCCTTTAGTAGTCAATGAGCAGTTCTTC. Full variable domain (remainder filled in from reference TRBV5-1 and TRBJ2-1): KAGVTQTPRYLIKTRGQQVTLSCSPISGHRSVSWYQQTPGQGLQFLFEYFSETQRNKGNFPGRFSGRQFSNSRSEMNVSTLELGDSALYLCASRPLVVNEQFFGPGTRLTVL.

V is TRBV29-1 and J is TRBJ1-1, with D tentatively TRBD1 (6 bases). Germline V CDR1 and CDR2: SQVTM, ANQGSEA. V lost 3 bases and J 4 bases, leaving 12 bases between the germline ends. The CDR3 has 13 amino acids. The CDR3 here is CSVEGAGTTEAFF. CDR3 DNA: TGCAGCGTTGAGGGGGCAGGGACCACTGAAGCTTTCTTT.

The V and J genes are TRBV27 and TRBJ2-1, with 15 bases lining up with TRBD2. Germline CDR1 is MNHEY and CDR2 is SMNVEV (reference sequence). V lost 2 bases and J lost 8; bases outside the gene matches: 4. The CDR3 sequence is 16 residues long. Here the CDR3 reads CASSLGLAGGPDEQFF. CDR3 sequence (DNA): TGTGCCAGCAGTTTAGGACTAGCGGGAGGGCCGGATGAGCAGTTCTTC.

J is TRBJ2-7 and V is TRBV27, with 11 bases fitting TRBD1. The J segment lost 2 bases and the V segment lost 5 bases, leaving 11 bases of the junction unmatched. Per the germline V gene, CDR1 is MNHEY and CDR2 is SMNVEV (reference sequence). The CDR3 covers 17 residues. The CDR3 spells CASSPRIPGQGAYEQYV. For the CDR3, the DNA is TGTGCCAGCAGTCCCCGAATACCGGGACAGGGGGCCTACGAGCAGTACGTC.

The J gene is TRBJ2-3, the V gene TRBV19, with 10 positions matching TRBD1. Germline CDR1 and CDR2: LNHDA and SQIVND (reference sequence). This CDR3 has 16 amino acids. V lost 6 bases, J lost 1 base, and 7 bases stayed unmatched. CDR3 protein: CASRKVDRGGTDTQYF. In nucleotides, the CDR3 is TGTGCCAGTAGGAAAGTGGACAGGGGGGGCACAGATACGCAGTATTTT. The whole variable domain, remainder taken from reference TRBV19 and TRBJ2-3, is DGGITQSPKYLFRKEGQNVTLSCEQNLNHDAMYWYRQDPGQGLRLIYYSQIVNDFQKGDIAEGYSVSREKKESFPLTVTSAQKNPTAFYLCASRKVDRGGTDTQYFGPGTRLTVL.

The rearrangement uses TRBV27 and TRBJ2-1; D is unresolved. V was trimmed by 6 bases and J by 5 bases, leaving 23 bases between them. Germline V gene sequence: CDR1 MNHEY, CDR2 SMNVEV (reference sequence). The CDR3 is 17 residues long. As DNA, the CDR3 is TGTGCCAGCAGCCTTTTTGTTGACTTAATATCAAACAATGAGCAGTTCTTC. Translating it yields CASSLFVDLISNNEQFF.

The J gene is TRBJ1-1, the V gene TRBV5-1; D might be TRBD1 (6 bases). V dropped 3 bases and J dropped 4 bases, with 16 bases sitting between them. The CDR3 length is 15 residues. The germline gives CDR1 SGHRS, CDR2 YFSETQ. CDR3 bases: TGCGCCAGCAGCTCGAGGACAGTCTGGGGCACTGAAGCTTTCTTT. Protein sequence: CASSSRTVWGTEAFF.

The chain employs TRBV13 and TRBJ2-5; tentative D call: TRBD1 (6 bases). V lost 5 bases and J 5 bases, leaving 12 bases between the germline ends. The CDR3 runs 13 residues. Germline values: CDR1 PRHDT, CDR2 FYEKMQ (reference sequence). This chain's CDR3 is CASSPQGGETQYF. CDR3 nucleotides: TGTGCCAGCAGCCCACAGGGCGGGGAGACCCAGTACTTC.

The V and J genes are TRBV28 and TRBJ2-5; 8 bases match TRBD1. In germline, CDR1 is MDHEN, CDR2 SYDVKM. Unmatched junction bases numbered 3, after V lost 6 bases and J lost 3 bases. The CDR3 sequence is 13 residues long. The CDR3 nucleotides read TGTGCCAGCAGGGAACAGGGGGAAGAGACCCAGTACTTC. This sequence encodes CASREQGEETQYF.

CDR3 loop: CASSLDTGGSPLHF. The CDR3 nucleotides read TGCGCCAGCAGCTTGGATACGGGGGGATCACCCCTCCACTTT. This rearrangement joins TRBV5-1 to TRBJ1-6, with D tentatively TRBD1 (5 bases). Germline CDR1 and CDR2: SGHRS and YFSETQ. The CDR3 sequence is 14 residues long. V gave up 0 bases and J gave up 10 bases, with 11 bases separating them.

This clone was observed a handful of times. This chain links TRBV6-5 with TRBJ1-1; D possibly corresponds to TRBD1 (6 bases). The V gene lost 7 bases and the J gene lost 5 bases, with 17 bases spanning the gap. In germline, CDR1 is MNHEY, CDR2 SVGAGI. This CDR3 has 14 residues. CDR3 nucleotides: TGTGCCAGCATCCCCTCGGGGGGCGGGACTGAAGCTTTCTTT. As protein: CASIPSGGGTEAFF.

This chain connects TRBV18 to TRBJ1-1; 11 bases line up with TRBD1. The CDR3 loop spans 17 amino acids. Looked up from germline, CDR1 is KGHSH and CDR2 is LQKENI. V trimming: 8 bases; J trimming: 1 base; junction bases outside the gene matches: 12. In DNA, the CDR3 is TGTGCCAGCGATCCGGGACAGGGGGTAACAGCGAACACTGAAGCTTTCTTT. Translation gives CASDPGQGVTANTEAFF.

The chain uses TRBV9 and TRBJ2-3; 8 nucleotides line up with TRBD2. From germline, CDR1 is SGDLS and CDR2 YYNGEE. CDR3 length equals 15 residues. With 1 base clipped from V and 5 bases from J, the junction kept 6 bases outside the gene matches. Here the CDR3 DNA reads TGTGCCAGCAGCGTAACCCCCGGGAGGGGAGATACGCAGTATTTT. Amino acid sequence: CASSVTPGRGDTQYF.

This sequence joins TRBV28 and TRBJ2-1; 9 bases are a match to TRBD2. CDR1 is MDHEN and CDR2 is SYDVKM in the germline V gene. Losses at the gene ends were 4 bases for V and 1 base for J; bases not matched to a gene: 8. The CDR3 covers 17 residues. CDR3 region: CASSSYYSGSSYNEQFF. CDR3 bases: TGTGCCAGCAGTTCTTATTATAGCGGGAGTTCCTACAATGAGCAGTTCTTC.

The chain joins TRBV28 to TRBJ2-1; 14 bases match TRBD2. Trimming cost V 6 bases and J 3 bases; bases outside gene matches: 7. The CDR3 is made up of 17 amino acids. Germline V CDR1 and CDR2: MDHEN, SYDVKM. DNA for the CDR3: TGTGCCAGCAGCTACGGGACTAGCGGGAGATTCTACAATGAGCAGTTCTTC. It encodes CASSYGTSGRFYNEQFF.

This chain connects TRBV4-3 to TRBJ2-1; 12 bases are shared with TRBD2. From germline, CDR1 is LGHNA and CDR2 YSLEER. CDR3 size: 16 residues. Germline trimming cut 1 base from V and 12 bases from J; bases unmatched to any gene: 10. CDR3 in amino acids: CASSQATSGRLGRQFF. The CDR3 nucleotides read TGCGCCAGCAGCCAAGCTACTAGCGGGAGGTTAGGACGGCAGTTCTTC.

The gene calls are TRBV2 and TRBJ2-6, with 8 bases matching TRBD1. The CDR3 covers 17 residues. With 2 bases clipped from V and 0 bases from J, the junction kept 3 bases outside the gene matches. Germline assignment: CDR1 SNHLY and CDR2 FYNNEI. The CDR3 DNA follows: TGTGCCAGCAGTGAACAGGGGGCCGCCTCTGGGGCCAACGTCCTGACTTTC. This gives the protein CASSEQGAASGANVLTF. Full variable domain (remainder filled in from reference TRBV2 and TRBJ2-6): EPEVTQTPSHQVTQMGQEVILRCVPISNHLYFYWYRQILGQKVEFLVSFYNNEISEKSEIFDDQFSVERPDGSNFTLKIRSTKLEDSAMYFCASSEQGAASGANVLTFGAGSRLTVL.

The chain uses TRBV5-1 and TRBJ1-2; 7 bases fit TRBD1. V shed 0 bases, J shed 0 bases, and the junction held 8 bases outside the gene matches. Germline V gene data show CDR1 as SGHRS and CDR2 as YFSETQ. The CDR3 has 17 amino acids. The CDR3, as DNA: TGCGCCAGCAGCTTGGGGGGGACAGATGAGTCTAACTATGGCTACACCTTC. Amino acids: CASSLGGTDESNYGYTF.

The CDR3 loop is CASSFGRGMETQYF. In DNA, the CDR3 is TGTGCCAGCAGTTTTGGCAGGGGGATGGAGACCCAGTACTTC. The chain has TRBV27 and TRBJ2-5; 7 bases match TRBD1. From germline, CDR1 is MNHEY and CDR2 SMNVEV (reference sequence). J lost 5 bases, V lost 3 bases, and 6 bases had no gene match. CDR3 length: 14 residues.

The CDR3 DNA is TGTGCCAGCAGTGTGGTGGCTAGCGGGAGGGCGATGCACAATGAGCAGTTCTTC. The encoded protein is CASSVVASGRAMHNEQFF. The chain carries TRBV25-1 and TRBJ2-1; TRBD2 aligns across 12 bases. The CDR3 consists of 18 residues. The V segment lost 4 bases and the J segment 5 bases; nucleotides outside the gene matches: 12. Looked up from germline, CDR1 is MGHDK and CDR2 is SYGVNS.

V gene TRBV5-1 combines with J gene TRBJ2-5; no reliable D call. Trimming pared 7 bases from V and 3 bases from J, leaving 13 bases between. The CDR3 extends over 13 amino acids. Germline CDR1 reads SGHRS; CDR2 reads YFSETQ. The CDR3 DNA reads TGCGCCAGCCATGGCGGCGTGGAAGAGACCCAGTACTTC. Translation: CASHGGVEETQYF.

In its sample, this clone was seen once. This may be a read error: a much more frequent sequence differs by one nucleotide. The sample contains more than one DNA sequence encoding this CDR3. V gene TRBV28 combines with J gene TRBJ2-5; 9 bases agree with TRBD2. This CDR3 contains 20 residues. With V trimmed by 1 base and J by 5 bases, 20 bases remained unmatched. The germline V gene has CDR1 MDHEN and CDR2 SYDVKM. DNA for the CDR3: TGTGCCAGCAGTTTATCCGGGCGGCGGCTAGCGGGGAGGGGGAGGGAGACCCAGTACTTC. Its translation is CASSLSGRRLAGRGRETQYF.

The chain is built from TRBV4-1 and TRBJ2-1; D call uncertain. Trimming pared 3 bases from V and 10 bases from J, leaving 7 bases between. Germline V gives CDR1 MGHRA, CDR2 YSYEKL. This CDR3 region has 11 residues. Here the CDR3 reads CASSQRREQFF. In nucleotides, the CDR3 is TGCGCCAGCAGCCAGAGGCGGGAGCAGTTCTTC.

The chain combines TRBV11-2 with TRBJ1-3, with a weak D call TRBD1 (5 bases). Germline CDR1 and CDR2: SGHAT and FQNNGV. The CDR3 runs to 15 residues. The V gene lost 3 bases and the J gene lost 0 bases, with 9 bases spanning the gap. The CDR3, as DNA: TGTGCCAGCAGCTTGGGCGGGACCTCTGGAAACACCATATATTTT. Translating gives CASSLGGTSGNTIYF.

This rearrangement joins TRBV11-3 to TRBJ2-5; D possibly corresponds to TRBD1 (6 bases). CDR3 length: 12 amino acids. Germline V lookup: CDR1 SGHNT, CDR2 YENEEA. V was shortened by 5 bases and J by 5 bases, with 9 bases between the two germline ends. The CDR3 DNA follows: TGTGCCAGCAGCCAGAGGGGGGAGACCCAGTACTTC. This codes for CASSQRGETQYF.

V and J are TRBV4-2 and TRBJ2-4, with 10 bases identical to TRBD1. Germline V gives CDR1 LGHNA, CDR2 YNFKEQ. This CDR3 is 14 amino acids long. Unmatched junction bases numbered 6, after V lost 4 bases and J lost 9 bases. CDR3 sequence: CASSRGTGEFIQYF. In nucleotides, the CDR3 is TGTGCCAGCAGCCGGGGGACAGGGGAATTCATTCAGTACTTC.

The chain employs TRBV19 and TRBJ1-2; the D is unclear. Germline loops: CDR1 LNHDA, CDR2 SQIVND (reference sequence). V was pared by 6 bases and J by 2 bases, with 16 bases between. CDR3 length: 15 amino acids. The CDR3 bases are TGTGCCAGTAGGACGTTTCTTGCGGGAAACTATGGCTACACCTTC. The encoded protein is CASRTFLAGNYGYTF. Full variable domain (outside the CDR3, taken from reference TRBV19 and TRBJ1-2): DGGITQSPKYLFRKEGQNVTLSCEQNLNHDAMYWYRQDPGQGLRLIYYSQIVNDFQKGDIAEGYSVSREKKESFPLTVTSAQKNPTAFYLCASRTFLAGNYGYTFGSGTRLTVV.

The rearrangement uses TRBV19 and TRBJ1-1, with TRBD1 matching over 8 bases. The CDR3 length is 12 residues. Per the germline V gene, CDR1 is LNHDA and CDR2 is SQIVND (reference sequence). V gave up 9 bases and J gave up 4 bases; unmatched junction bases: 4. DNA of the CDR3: TGTGCCAGCCACAGGGGGTCCACTGAAGCTTTCTTT. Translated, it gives CASHRGSTEAFF.

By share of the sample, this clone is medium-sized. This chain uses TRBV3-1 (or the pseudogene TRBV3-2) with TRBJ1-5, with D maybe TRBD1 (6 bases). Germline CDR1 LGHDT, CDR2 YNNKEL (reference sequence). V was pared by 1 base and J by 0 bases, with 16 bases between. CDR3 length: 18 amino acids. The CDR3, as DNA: TGTGCCAGCAGCCAAGTACGGGACACAAGTTATAGCAATCAGCCCCAGCATTTT. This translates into CASSQVRDTSYSNQPQHF.

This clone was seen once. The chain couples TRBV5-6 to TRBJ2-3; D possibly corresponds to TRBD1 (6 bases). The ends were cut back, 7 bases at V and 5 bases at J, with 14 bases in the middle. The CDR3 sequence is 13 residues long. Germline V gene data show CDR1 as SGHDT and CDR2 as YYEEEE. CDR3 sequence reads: CASRGLGGDTQYF. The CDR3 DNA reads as TGTGCCAGCCGAGGGCTAGGGGGAGATACGCAGTATTTT.

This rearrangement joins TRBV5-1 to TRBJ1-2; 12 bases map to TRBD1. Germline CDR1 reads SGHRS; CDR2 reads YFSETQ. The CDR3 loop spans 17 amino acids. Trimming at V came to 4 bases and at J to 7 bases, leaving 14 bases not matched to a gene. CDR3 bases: TGCGCCAGCAGCACAAGCCCGGGACAGGGGGCGACGGGTGGCTACACCTTC. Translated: CASSTSPGQGATGGYTF.